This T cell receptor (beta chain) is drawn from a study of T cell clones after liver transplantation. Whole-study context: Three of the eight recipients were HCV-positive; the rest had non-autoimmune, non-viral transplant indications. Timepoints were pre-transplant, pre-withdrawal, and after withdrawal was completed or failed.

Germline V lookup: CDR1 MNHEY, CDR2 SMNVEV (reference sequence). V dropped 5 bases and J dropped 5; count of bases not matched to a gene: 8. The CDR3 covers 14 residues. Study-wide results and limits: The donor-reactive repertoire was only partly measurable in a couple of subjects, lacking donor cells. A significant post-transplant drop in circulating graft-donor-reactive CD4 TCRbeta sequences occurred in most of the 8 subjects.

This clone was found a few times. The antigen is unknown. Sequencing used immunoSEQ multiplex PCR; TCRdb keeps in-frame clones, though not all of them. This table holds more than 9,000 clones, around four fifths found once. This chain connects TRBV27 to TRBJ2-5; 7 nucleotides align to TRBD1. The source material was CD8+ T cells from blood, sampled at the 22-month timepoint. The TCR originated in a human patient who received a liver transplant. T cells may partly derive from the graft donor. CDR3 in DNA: TGTGCCAGCAGTACCCGGACAGGTTACGAGACCCAGTACTTC. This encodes CASSTRTGYETQYF.